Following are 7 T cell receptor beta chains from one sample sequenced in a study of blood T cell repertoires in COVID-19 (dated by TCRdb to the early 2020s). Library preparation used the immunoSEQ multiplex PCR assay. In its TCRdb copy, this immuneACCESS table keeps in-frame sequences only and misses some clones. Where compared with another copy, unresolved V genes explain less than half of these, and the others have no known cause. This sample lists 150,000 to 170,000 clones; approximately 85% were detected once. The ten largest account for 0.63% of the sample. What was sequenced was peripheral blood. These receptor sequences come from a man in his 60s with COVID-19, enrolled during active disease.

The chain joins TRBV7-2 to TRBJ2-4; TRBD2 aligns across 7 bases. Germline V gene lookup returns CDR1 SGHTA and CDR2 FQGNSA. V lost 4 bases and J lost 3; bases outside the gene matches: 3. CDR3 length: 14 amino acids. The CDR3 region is CASSSGGSKNIQYF. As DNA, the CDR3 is TGTGCCAGCAGCTCCGGCGGGAGCAAAAACATTCAGTACTTC.

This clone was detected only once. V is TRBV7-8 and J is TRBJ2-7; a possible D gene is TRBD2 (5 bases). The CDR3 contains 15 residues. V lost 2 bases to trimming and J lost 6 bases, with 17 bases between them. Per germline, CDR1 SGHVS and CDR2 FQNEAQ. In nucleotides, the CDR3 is TGTGCCAGCAGCTTAAGATCGGGCCGGGGTAGCGAGCAGTACTTC. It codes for CASSLRSGRGSEQYF. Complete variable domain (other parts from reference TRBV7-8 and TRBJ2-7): GAGVSQSPRYKVAKRGQDVALRCDPISGHVSLFWYQQALGQGPEFLTYFQNEAQLDKSGLPSDRFFAERPEGSVSTLKIQRTQQEDSAVYLCASSLRSGRGSEQYFGPGTRLTVT.

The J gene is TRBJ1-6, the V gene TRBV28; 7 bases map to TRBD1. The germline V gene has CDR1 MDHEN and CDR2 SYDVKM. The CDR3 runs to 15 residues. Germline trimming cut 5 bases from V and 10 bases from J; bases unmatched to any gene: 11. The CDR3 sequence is CASSPTGLVGSPLHF. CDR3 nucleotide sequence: TGTGCCAGCAGTCCGACAGGGTTGGTAGGGTCACCCCTCCACTTT.

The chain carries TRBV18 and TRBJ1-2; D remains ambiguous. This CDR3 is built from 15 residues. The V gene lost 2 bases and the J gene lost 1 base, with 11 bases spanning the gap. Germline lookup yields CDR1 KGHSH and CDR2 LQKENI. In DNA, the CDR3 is TGTGCCAGCTCACCAACGGACGGGGATAACTATGGCTACACCTTC. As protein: CASSPTDGDNYGYTF.

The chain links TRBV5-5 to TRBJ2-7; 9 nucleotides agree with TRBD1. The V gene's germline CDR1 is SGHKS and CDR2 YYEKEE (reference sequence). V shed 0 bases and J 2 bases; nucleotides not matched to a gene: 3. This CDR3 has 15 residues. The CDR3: CASSLAQGAPYEQYF. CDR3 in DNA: TGTGCCAGCAGCTTGGCACAGGGGGCCCCCTACGAGCAGTACTTC.

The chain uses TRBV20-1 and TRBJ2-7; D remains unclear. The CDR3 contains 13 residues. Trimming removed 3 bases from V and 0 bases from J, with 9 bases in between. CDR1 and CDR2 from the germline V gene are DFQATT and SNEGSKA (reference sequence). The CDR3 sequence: CSASPRYSYEQYF. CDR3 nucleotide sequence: TGCAGTGCTAGTCCCAGATACTCCTACGAGCAGTACTTC.

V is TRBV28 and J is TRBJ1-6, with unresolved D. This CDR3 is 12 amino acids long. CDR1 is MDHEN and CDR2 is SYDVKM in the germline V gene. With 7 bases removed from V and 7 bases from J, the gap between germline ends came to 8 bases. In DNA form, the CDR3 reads TGTGCCAGCACCCCCTTAAATTCACCCCTCCACTTT. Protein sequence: CASTPLNSPLHF.